Listed below are T cell receptor beta chains from one sample, sequenced in a study of cytomegalovirus exposure and HLA in healthy donors. The assay was immunoSEQ multiplex PCR, and TCRdb's table has in-frame clones only and misses some. The table records around 160,000 clones, 68% of them present only once. The specimen was PBMCs. The source of these receptors is a woman aged 40 to 50 in good health and CMV-seropositive. Each CDR3 is given with its conserved first and last residue. Each record gives: clone size, J gene, V gene, D gene, CDR3 protein, CDR3 DNA. A D gene is named only where the DNA matches it firmly. The size field is filled for only some rows; it gives once, few, many or a size class.

- | TRBJ1-1 | TRBV4-1 | - | CASSRALSTEAFF | TGCGCCAGCAGCCGGGCCCTGAGCACTGAAGCTTTCTTT
few | TRBJ1-3 | TRBV4-3 | - | CASSQDEVSGNTIYF | TGCGCCAGCAGCCAAGATGAGGTCTCTGGAAACACCATATATTTT
- | TRBJ1-1 | TRBV5-6 | - | CASSLVREDTEAFF | TGTGCCAGCAGCTTGGTCAGGGAAGACACTGAAGCTTTCTTT
few | TRBJ2-4 | TRBV9 | - | CASSASWGATIQYF | TGTGCCAGCAGCGCCTCTTGGGGAGCTACCATTCAGTACTTC
- | TRBJ2-1 | TRBV5-4 | TRBD2 | CASSLAGGTYNEQFF | TGTGCCAGCAGCTTAGCGGGAGGGACCTACAATGAGCAGTTCTTC
- | TRBJ1-4 | TRBV10-2 | - | CASMGGRIMTNEKLFF | TGCGCCAGCATGGGAGGCAGGATCATGACTAATGAAAAACTGTTTTTT
- | TRBJ1-4 | TRBV25-1 | - | CASSELLSGEDEKLFF | TGTGCCAGCAGTGAACTCCTTTCGGGGGAAGACGAAAAACTGTTTTTT
- | TRBJ2-7 | TRBV2 | TRBD2 | CASSESSNPAGVRYKQYF | TGTGCCAGCAGTGAATCTTCGAACCCAGCGGGAGTACGATACAAGCAGTACTTC
few | TRBJ2-7 | TRBV25-1 | TRBD1 | CASNEGTGTYEQYF | TGTGCCAGCAACGAAGGGACAGGAACCTACGAGCAGTACTTC
- | TRBJ2-1 | TRBV19 | TRBD2 | CATAGGPSYNEQFF | TGTGCCACGGCGGGAGGGCCGTCCTACAATGAGCAGTTCTTC
- | TRBJ1-6 | TRBV19 | - | CASSIGPTQGYLSPLHF | TGTGCCAGTAGTATTGGGCCCACACAGGGATACTTATCACCCCTCCACTTT
- | TRBJ2-7 | TRBV5-4 | - | CASSLAGTHEQYF | TGTGCCAGCAGCTTAGCAGGCACCCACGAGCAGTACTTC
- | TRBJ1-1 | TRBV28 | - | CASSLLGADGREAFF | TGTGCCAGCAGTTTATTAGGGGCAGACGGCCGTGAAGCTTTCTTT
- | TRBJ1-6 | TRBV9 | - | CASSASGQPNSPLHF | TGTGCCAGCAGCGCATCAGGACAGCCCAATTCACCCCTCCACTTT
- | TRBJ1-1 | TRBV4-1 | - | CASSQVAGPEAFF | TGCGCCAGCAGCCAAGTGGCAGGCCCCGAAGCTTTCTTT
- | TRBJ2-1 | TRBV7-2 | TRBD2 | CASTIKAGGGNEQFF | TGTGCCAGTACGATAAAAGCGGGAGGGGGGAATGAGCAGTTCTTC
- | TRBJ1-2 | TRBV19 | TRBD1 | CASSMGQDYGYTF | TGTGCCAGTAGTATGGGACAGGACTATGGCTACACCTTC
- | TRBJ2-5 | TRBV6-5 | TRBD1 | CASSEGQQETQYF | TGTGCCAGCAGTGAGGGACAGCAAGAGACCCAGTACTTC
- | TRBJ1-3 | TRBV19 | - | CASSPPGDSGNTIYF | TGTGCCAGTAGTCCTCCGGGGGACTCTGGAAACACCATATATTTT
- | TRBJ1-3 | TRBV6-5 | TRBD1 | CASSLDRLGNTIYF | TGTGCCAGCAGCTTGGACAGGCTTGGAAACACCATATATTTT
few | TRBJ2-1 | TRBV9 | - | CASSVGTPPYNEQFF | TGTGCCAGCAGCGTAGGGACACCGCCTTACAATGAGCAGTTCTTC
- | TRBJ1-5 | TRBV2 | TRBD1 | CASTLQGVSNQPQHF | TGTGCCAGCACCCTCCAGGGGGTAAGCAATCAGCCCCAGCATTTT
- | TRBJ2-7 | TRBV7-9 | TRBD1 | CASSPILGGAGYEQYF | TGTGCCAGCAGCCCGATTCTAGGGGGCGCAGGGTACGAGCAGTACTTC
- | TRBJ1-2 | TRBV28 | TRBD1 | CASSLRDRHYGYPF | TGTGCCAGCAGTTTACGGGACAGACACTATGGCTACCCCTTC
- | TRBJ1-1 | TRBV25-1 | TRBD1 | CASKGQGDTEAFF | TGTGCCAGCAAGGGACAGGGTGATACTGAAGCTTTCTTT
- | TRBJ1-2 | TRBV5-1 | - | CASSPGVNYGYTF | TGCGCCAGCAGCCCCGGGGTCAACTATGGCTACACCTTC
- | TRBJ2-5 | TRBV5-4 | TRBD2 | CASSPPGGGVSVTQYF | TGTGCCAGCAGCCCACCGGGCGGGGGGGTGAGCGTGACCCAGTACTTC
- | TRBJ1-1 | TRBV29-1 | - | CSVEDSSRIYTEAFF | TGCAGCGTTGAAGATTCATCCAGGATTTACACTGAAGCTTTCTTT
- | TRBJ2-5 | TRBV29-1 | - | CSVEGGSFRETQYF | TGCAGCGTTGAAGGAGGGTCGTTTCGGGAGACCCAGTACTTC
- | TRBJ1-1 | TRBV19 | TRBD1 | CASSTGGQGNTEAFF | TGTGCCAGTAGTACTGGGGGACAGGGAAACACTGAAGCTTTCTTT
- | TRBJ1-3 | TRBV7-2 | - | CASSLHGAVNTIYF | TGTGCCAGCAGCTTACACGGCGCGGTAAACACCATATATTTT
- | TRBJ1-4 | TRBV2 | - | CASSRRQFNEKLFF | TGTGCCAGCTCCCGCCGACAGTTTAATGAAAAACTGTTTTTT
- | TRBJ1-2 | TRBV7-9 | TRBD1 | CASSWTGDYGYTF | TGTGCCAGCAGTTGGACAGGCGACTATGGCTACACCTTC
- | TRBJ1-4 | TRBV15 | TRBD1 | CATSRVGQDNEKLFF | TGTGCCACCAGCAGAGTGGGACAGGATAATGAAAAACTGTTTTTT
- | TRBJ2-7 | TRBV2 | - | CASSKEGFLYEQYF | TGTGCCTCCTCAAAGGAGGGGTTCCTCTACGAGCAGTACTTC
- | TRBJ2-3 | TRBV29-1 | - | CSADPTATDTQYF | TGCAGCGCTGACCCGACAGCCACAGATACGCAGTATTTT
- | TRBJ1-5 | TRBV10-3 | TRBD1 | CAISGGQGNQPQHF | TGTGCCATCAGTGGGGGACAGGGGAATCAGCCCCAGCATTTT
- | TRBJ2-1 | TRBV14 | - | CASSLLVGSKGNEQFF | TGTGCCAGCAGCCTCTTAGTCGGGAGTAAAGGCAATGAGCAGTTCTTC
- | TRBJ1-1 | TRBV9 | - | CASSAYPSTEAFF | TGTGCCAGCAGCGCGTACCCTAGCACTGAAGCTTTCTTT
few | TRBJ2-5 | TRBV5-4 | TRBD2 | CASSITGTRETQYF | TGTGCCAGCAGCATTACAGGGACTAGAGAGACCCAGTACTTC
- | TRBJ2-7 | TRBV4-3 | TRBD2 | CASAGERGAYEQYF | TGCGCCAGTGCAGGCGAGCGGGGCGCCTACGAGCAGTACTTC
few | TRBJ2-5 | TRBV28 | - | CASSLREQETQYF | TGTGCCAGCAGTTTAAGGGAGCAAGAGACCCAGTACTTC
- | TRBJ2-5 | TRBV7-2 | - | CASSQGGRAGRETQYF | TGTGCCAGCAGCCAGGGGGGTCGTGCAGGGAGGGAGACCCAGTACTTC
- | TRBJ2-5 | TRBV27 | TRBD1 | CASSDSQGAGETQYF | TGTGCCAGCAGTGATAGCCAGGGGGCGGGCGAGACCCAGTACTTC
few | TRBJ2-7 | TRBV4-3 | - | CASSQDGGGTPYEQYF | TGCGCCAGCAGCCAAGATGGGGGGGGCACCCCCTACGAGCAGTACTTC
few | TRBJ2-7 | TRBV5-6 | - | CASSGGTDLYEQYF | TGTGCCAGCAGCGGGGGGACGGACCTTTACGAGCAGTACTTC
- | TRBJ1-6 | TRBV9 | - | CASSVASRLTNSPLHF | TGTGCCAGCAGCGTAGCTTCCAGGTTGACTAATTCACCCCTCCACTTT
- | TRBJ2-7 | TRBV7-3 | - | CASSLPHPRRDDYEQYF | TGTGCCAGCAGCTTACCCCACCCGAGGCGGGACGACTACGAGCAGTACTTC